These 14 T cell receptor beta chains were sequenced from one sample in a study of blood T cell repertoires in COVID-19. Some clones are missing from TCRdb's copy, which holds only in-frame ones; the method was immunoSEQ multiplex PCR. Of roughly 350,000 clones listed, more than 85% are singletons. Material for sequencing was PBMCs or T cells enriched from blood (not recorded which). These receptors all stem from a woman in her 30s who had recovered from COVID-19.

This chain connects TRBV11-2 to TRBJ1-3; D uncertain. The CDR3 spans 17 residues. The V gene's germline CDR1 is SGHAT and CDR2 FQNNGV. Trimming pared 2 bases from V and 0 bases from J, leaving 14 bases between. The CDR3 region is CASSLTGGAYSGNTIYF. The CDR3 nucleotides are TGTGCCAGCAGCTTAACCGGCGGCGCCTACTCTGGAAACACCATATATTTT.

The rearrangement links TRBV11-2 to TRBJ2-5, with 15 positions matching TRBD2. The CDR3 loop spans 17 amino acids. The junction had 8 bases not matched to a gene; V was cut back by 4 bases and J by 5 bases. Germline V gives CDR1 SGHAT, CDR2 FQNNGV. CDR3 loop: CASSSYGLAGGQETQYF. CDR3 nucleotide sequence: TGTGCCAGCAGCTCCTACGGACTAGCGGGGGGGCAGGAGACCCAGTACTTC.

Turning to this clone: This same CDR3 is encoded by further DNA sequences in the sample. The genes are TRBV5-1 and TRBJ1-2; 9 nucleotides align to TRBD1. The CDR3 sequence is 14 residues long. Germline trimming cut 0 bases from V and 5 bases from J; bases unmatched to any gene: 2. Germline V CDR1 and CDR2: SGHRS, YFSETQ. CDR3 coding DNA: TGCGCCAGCAGCTTGGCCGGGACAGGGTATGGCTACACCTTC. It codes for CASSLAGTGYGYTF.

This clone was seen only once. The DNA of the CDR3 is TGCGCCAGCAGTGAGGGGACAGGGAACACTGAAGCTTTCTTT. Amino acid sequence: CASSEGTGNTEAFF. This chain joins TRBV10-1 and TRBJ1-1, with 8 positions matching TRBD1. The CDR3 runs to 14 residues. The trim removed 2 bases at V and 1 base at J, leaving 0 bases unmatched. CDR1 WNHNN and CDR2 SYGVQD come from the germline V gene (reference sequence).

The chain combines TRBV7-2 with TRBJ2-1; weak D call: TRBD1 (5 bases). Germline loops: CDR1 SGHTA, CDR2 FQGNSA. The V end was cut by 5 bases, the J end by 4 bases, with 12 bases between. This CDR3 has 14 residues. The chain's CDR3 is CASSRRDRYNEQFF. The CDR3 bases are TGTGCCAGCAGCAGACGAGACAGATACAATGAGCAGTTCTTC.

The genes are TRBV7-8 and TRBJ1-3; no clear D. The germline CDR1 and CDR2 sequences are SGHVS and FQNEAQ. The CDR3 runs 13 residues. The germline V and J ends were trimmed by 9 bases and 1 base, with 10 bases remaining between them. The CDR3 bases are TGTGCCAGTTGTGGGGAGTCTGGAAACACCATATATTTT. Translated, it gives CASCGESGNTIYF.

The V gene is TRBV6-2 or TRBV6-3, the J gene TRBJ1-5; D is undetermined. The CDR3 runs 14 residues. Germline-derived CDR1 and CDR2 are MNHEY and SVGEGT. Trimming took off 4 bases at V and 5 bases at J, with 12 bases between the two ends. CDR3 bases: TGTGCCAGCAGTTTTCGTGACAAACATCAGCCCCAGCATTTT. This translates into CASSFRDKHQPQHF.

As regards this clone: The sample holds other DNA sequences that translate to the same CDR3. In DNA form, the CDR3 reads TGCGCCAGCAGCCCCGGTGACAGGGGCTACGAGCAGTACTTC. As protein: CASSPGDRGYEQYF. The rearrangement joins TRBV5-1 to TRBJ2-7; 8 bases are a match to TRBD1. The CDR3 spans 14 residues. Germline V gene data show CDR1 as SGHRS and CDR2 as YFSETQ. Germline trimming cut 4 bases from V and 3 bases from J; bases unmatched to any gene: 6.

This rearrangement joins TRBV9 to TRBJ1-4, with TRBD1 matching 9 bases. The CDR3 totals 15 residues. Trimming cost V 3 bases and J 5 bases; bases outside gene matches: 5. Germline V gene lookup returns CDR1 SGDLS and CDR2 YYNGEE. CDR3 DNA: TGTGCCAGCAGCGCCACAGGGGGCGCGAATGAAAAACTGTTTTTT. Translating gives CASSATGGANEKLFF.

This clone came up a few times. The genes are TRBV6-5 and TRBJ1-6, with a weak D call TRBD1 (5 bases). There are 15 residues in the CDR3. V lost 0 bases to trimming and J lost 10 bases, with 13 bases between them. CDR1 is MNHEY, CDR2 SVGAGI, per germline. The CDR3 loop is CASSYSGGEGSPLHF. Written as DNA, the CDR3 is TGTGCCAGCAGTTACTCGGGGGGGGAAGGATCACCCCTCCACTTT.

This rearrangement joins TRBV27 to TRBJ2-3; D is possibly TRBD2 (6 bases). Germline lookup yields CDR1 MNHEY and CDR2 SMNVEV (reference sequence). V gave up 6 bases and J gave up 4 bases, with 17 bases separating them. The CDR3 runs to 15 residues. CDR3 sequence (DNA): TGTGCCAGCAGCCCGAGACTAGTTCAGGCAGATACGCAGTATTTT. Translated, it gives CASSPRLVQADTQYF.

A few counts support this clone. The gene calls are TRBV28 and TRBJ2-5; 11 nucleotides align to TRBD2. CDR1 MDHEN and CDR2 SYDVKM come from the germline V gene. CDR3 length: 16 residues. V trimming: 3 bases; J trimming: 1 base; junction bases outside the gene matches: 4. For the CDR3, the DNA is TGTGCCAGCAGTTTCAGACTAGCGGGAACCCAAGAGACCCAGTACTTC. Its protein is CASSFRLAGTQETQYF. The entire variable domain, with the rest obtained from reference TRBV28 and TRBJ2-5, is as follows: DVKVTQSSRYLVKRTGEKVFLECVQDMDHENMFWYRQDPGLGLRLIYFSYDVKMKEKGDIPEGYSVSREKKERFSLILESASTNQTSMYLCASSFRLAGTQETQYFGPGTRLLVL.

This rearrangement joins TRBV4-2 to TRBJ1-3; D not certain. V was cut by 2 bases and J by 0 bases, with 26 bases left in between. Germline V gives CDR1 LGHNA, CDR2 YNFKEQ. This CDR3 comprises 21 residues. In DNA, the CDR3 is TGTGCCAGCAGCCAACGAGCAGCGGGTTTCTACACGGGGTTCTCTGGAAACACCATATATTTT. It encodes CASSQRAAGFYTGFSGNTIYF.

The genes are TRBV29-1 and TRBJ2-7; 9 bases agree with TRBD1. The CDR3 is 13 amino acids. Germline CDR1 SQVTM, CDR2 ANQGSEA. V lost 8 bases to trimming and J lost 0 bases; unmatched junction nucleotides: 5. This chain's CDR3 is CSSRGQGSYEQYF. CDR3 nucleotide sequence: TGCAGCTCCAGGGGACAGGGCTCCTACGAGCAGTACTTC.